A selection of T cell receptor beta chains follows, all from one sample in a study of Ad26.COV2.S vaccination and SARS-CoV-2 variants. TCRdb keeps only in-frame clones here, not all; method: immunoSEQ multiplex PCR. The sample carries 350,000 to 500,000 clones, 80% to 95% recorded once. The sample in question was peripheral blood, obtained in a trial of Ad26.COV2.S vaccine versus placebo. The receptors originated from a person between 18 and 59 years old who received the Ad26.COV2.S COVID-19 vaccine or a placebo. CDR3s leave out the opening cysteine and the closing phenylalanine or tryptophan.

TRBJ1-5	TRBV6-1	ASSENGGGYQPQH
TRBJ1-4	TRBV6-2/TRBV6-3	ASSYEAGSATNEKLF
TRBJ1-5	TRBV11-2	ASSLGGQGNQPQH
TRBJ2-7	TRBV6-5	ASIVGGSYEQY
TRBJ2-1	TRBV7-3	ASSLNGGEQF
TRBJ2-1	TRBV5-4	ASSFAGGSYNEQF
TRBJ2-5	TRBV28	ASSLFLRYQETQY
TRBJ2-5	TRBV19	ASRHGQQETQY
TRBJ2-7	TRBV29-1	RAVGGGLYPYEQY
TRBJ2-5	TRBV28	ASSLGLETQY
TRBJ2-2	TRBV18	ASSPPTGGPGELF
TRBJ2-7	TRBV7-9	ASSLLGQVPYEQY
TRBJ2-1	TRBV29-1	SVEGAKGERRDEQF
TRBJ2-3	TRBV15	ASSNGFSGQY
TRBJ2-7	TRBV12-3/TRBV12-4	ASSLLGIGEQY
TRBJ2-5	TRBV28	ASRGSTGWGTQY
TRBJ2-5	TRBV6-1	ASSAQGGLRKETQY
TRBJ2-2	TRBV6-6	ASIPRTGNTGELF
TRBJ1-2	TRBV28	ASRTGTVYGYT
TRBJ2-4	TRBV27	ASSLNTLAKNIQY
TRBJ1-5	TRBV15	ATSRARENQPQH
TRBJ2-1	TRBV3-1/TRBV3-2	ASSLRTSGRRVWSEQF
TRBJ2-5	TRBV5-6	ASSLVWTGKETQY
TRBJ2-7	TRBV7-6	ASSSVPGQSYEQY